This passage covers 26 T cell receptor beta chains from one sample sequenced in a study of blood T cell repertoires in COVID-19. TCRdb's table, derived via immunoSEQ multiplex PCR, lists solely in-frame clones and lacks some. The data contain tens of thousands of clones, over 80% of them singletons. The specimen was peripheral blood. Every receptor here comes from a man aged 50 or older with active or convalescent COVID-19.

This chain connects TRBV11-3 to TRBJ1-3, with D hard to call. Germline lookup yields CDR1 SGHNT and CDR2 YENEEA. CDR3 size: 12 residues. Trimming pared 4 bases from V and 4 bases from J, leaving 5 bases between. CDR3 region: CASSSGGNTIYF. DNA of the CDR3: TGTGCCAGCAGCTCGGGGGGAAACACCATATATTTT.

The J gene is TRBJ2-1, the V gene TRBV7-6; D unclear. Trimming removed 1 base at V and 4 bases at J, with 5 bases between. The CDR3 runs to 13 residues. Germline CDR1 is SGHVS and CDR2 is FNYEAQ. In nucleotides, the CDR3 is TGTGCCAGCAGCTTAGACCAGTACAATGAGCAGTTCTTC. Amino acids: CASSLDQYNEQFF.

The V and J genes are TRBV7-8 and TRBJ2-5, with 7 bases lining up with TRBD2. Germline-derived CDR1 and CDR2 are SGHVS and FQNEAQ. The CDR3 consists of 14 residues. With 5 bases clipped from V and 2 bases from J, the junction kept 5 bases outside the gene matches. Here the CDR3 DNA reads TGTGCCAGCAGCCTACGGGGGGTTCAAGAGACCCAGTACTTC. It encodes CASSLRGVQETQYF.

The chain has TRBV19 and TRBJ1-5; 8 nucleotides match TRBD1. Trimming at V came to 4 bases and at J to 5 bases, leaving 4 bases not matched to a gene. The germline CDR1 and CDR2 sequences are LNHDA and SQIVND (reference sequence). This CDR3 spans 14 amino acids. The CDR3 DNA sequence: TGTGCCAGTAGTAAGACAGGGGTTCATCAGCCCCAGCATTTT. It is translated as CASSKTGVHQPQHF.

This clone was found a few times. The rearrangement links TRBV3-1 (or the pseudogene TRBV3-2) to TRBJ2-7; 8 bases are shared with TRBD2. Germline V gene sequence: CDR1 LGHDT, CDR2 YNNKEL (reference sequence). J was trimmed by 4 bases and V by 6 bases; bases with no gene match: 8. CDR3 length: 14 amino acids. CDR3 amino acids: CASSPLAGLYEQYF. The DNA of the CDR3 is TGTGCCAGCAGTCCGTTAGCGGGACTGTACGAGCAGTACTTC.

The chain links TRBV7-2 to TRBJ2-1; 11 bases line up with TRBD2. CDR1 and CDR2 from the germline V gene are SGHTA and FQGNSA. The CDR3 runs 16 residues. After removal of 5 bases from V and 9 bases from J, the junction contained 12 bases not matched to a gene. The CDR3, as DNA: TGTGCCAGCAGCCGGGTAGCGGGAGGGGGTAGAGGTGAGCAGTTCTTC. Its translation is CASSRVAGGGRGEQFF.

This rearrangement joins TRBV11-2 to TRBJ2-7; 12 bases map to TRBD2. V dropped 4 bases and J dropped 6; count of bases not matched to a gene: 7. CDR3 length: 15 amino acids. Germline CDR1 reads SGHAT; CDR2 reads FQNNGV. The CDR3 nucleotides are TGTGCCAGCAGCTCCAGACTAGCGGGAGTTGGCGAGCAGTACTTC. Protein: CASSSRLAGVGEQYF.

The chain couples TRBV19 to TRBJ1-2, with TRBD1 matching over 11 bases. The V gene end was trimmed by 7 bases and the J gene end by 9 bases; junction bases not matched to a gene: 10. The germline CDR1 and CDR2 sequences are LNHDA and SQIVND (reference sequence). This CDR3 region has 14 residues. The CDR3 protein is CASIRGTGGTSYTF. The CDR3 region has the DNA TGTGCCAGTATTCGCGGGACAGGGGGTACGAGCTACACCTTC.

The J gene is TRBJ2-2, the V gene TRBV4-1; 12 bases are a match to TRBD2. The V gene end was trimmed by 4 bases and the J gene end by 4 bases; junction bases not matched to a gene: 10. In germline, CDR1 is MGHRA, CDR2 YSYEKL. CDR3 length equals 18 residues. The chain's CDR3 is CASSRLAGGPASTGELFF. CDR3 DNA sequence: TGCGCCAGCAGCCGGCTAGCGGGAGGGCCCGCGTCCACCGGGGAGCTGTTTTTT.

The chain links TRBV10-3 to TRBJ2-3; D is unclear. The V gene lost 2 bases and the J gene lost 2 bases, with 8 bases spanning the gap. The germline CDR1 and CDR2 sequences are ENHRY and SYGVKD. The CDR3 is 14 amino acids. CDR3: CAISETTYTDTQYF. As DNA, the CDR3 is TGTGCCATCAGTGAGACCACTTACACAGATACGCAGTATTTT.

The chain links TRBV7-8 to TRBJ1-5; a weak D match, TRBD1 (6 bases). V was pared by 1 base and J by 6 bases, with 19 bases between. In germline, CDR1 is SGHVS, CDR2 FQNEAQ. This CDR3 has 17 residues. CDR3 residues: CASSLVAGRGMFQPQHF. CDR3 bases: TGTGCCAGCAGCTTAGTGGCGGGCAGGGGAATGTTTCAGCCCCAGCATTTT. The full variable domain, rest sourced from reference TRBV7-8 and TRBJ1-5, is GAGVSQSPRYKVAKRGQDVALRCDPISGHVSLFWYQQALGQGPEFLTYFQNEAQLDKSGLPSDRFFAERPEGSVSTLKIQRTQQEDSAVYLCASSLVAGRGMFQPQHFGDGTRLSIL.

The V call is TRBV5-1, the J call TRBJ1-2; D is undetermined. The CDR3 runs to 15 residues. V gave up 4 bases and J gave up 2 bases, with 15 bases separating them. CDR1 is SGHRS, CDR2 YFSETQ, per germline. The CDR3 spells CASSDPNSPNYGYTF. The CDR3 DNA sequence: TGCGCCAGCAGCGACCCCAACAGTCCAAACTATGGCTACACCTTC.

This rearrangement joins TRBV5-1 to TRBJ1-1, with 9 bases identical to TRBD1. The CDR3 runs 16 residues. Trimming at V came to 4 bases and at J to 4 bases, leaving 11 bases not matched to a gene. CDR1 SGHRS and CDR2 YFSETQ come from the germline V gene. CDR3 sequence reads: CASSLGWGQGTTEAFF. In nucleotides, the CDR3 is TGCGCCAGCAGCCTGGGATGGGGACAGGGAACCACTGAAGCTTTCTTT.

The chain uses TRBV4-1 and TRBJ2-6; D unclear. The CDR3 extends over 15 amino acids. The V end was cut by 10 bases, the J end by 0 bases, with 13 bases between. CDR1 is MGHRA and CDR2 is YSYEKL in the germline V gene. CDR3 sequence (DNA): TGCGCCACCAAAATCTCAGTCTCTGGGGCCAACGTCCTGACTTTC. The encoded protein is CATKISVSGANVLTF.

The chain combines TRBV6-4 with TRBJ1-5; D is unclear. CDR1 and CDR2 (germline): MRHNA, SNTAGT. Trimming removed 6 bases at V and 2 bases at J, with 8 bases between. The CDR3 consists of 13 residues. The CDR3 is CASRCHCNQPQHF. CDR3 nucleotides: TGTGCCAGCAGGTGCCACTGCAATCAGCCCCAGCATTTT.

The rearrangement links TRBV7-8 to TRBJ2-3; 7 bases are a match to TRBD2. The V gene's germline CDR1 is SGHVS and CDR2 FQNEAQ. This CDR3 spans 14 amino acids. Trimming cost V 5 bases and J 0 bases; bases outside gene matches: 2. The CDR3 protein is CASSRLASTDTQYF. CDR3 in DNA: TGTGCCAGCAGCCGACTAGCAAGCACAGATACGCAGTATTTT.

The CDR3 DNA reads as TGTGCCAGCAGCCAAACGATAGCTCGGGGCACTGAAGCTTTCTTT. Protein: CASSQTIARGTEAFF. The V call is TRBV6-5, the J call TRBJ1-1; unclear D gene. V was clipped by 6 bases and J by 4 bases, with 18 bases between them. The CDR3 has 15 residues. Germline CDR1 and CDR2: MNHEY and SVGAGI.

The J gene is TRBJ2-1, the V gene TRBV28, with TRBD1 matching 7 bases. Germline-derived CDR1 and CDR2 are MDHEN and SYDVKM. V lost 2 bases and J lost 10; bases outside the gene matches: 14. The CDR3 runs to 16 residues. This chain's CDR3 is CASSLIRTGAYDEQFF. The CDR3 DNA sequence: TGTGCCAGCAGTTTAATCCGCACAGGGGCTTATGACGAGCAGTTCTTC.

The chain carries TRBV19 and TRBJ2-2, with 8 bases that match TRBD2. The CDR3 has 15 residues. Germline values: CDR1 LNHDA, CDR2 SQIVND (reference sequence). Trimming removed 7 bases from V and 0 bases from J; junction bases left unmatched: 4. CDR3 residues: CASTTSGANTGELFF. The DNA for the CDR3 is TGTGCCAGTACCACTAGCGGAGCGAACACCGGGGAGCTGTTTTTT.

The rearrangement links TRBV4-2 to TRBJ1-2; 8 nucleotides line up with TRBD1. The CDR3 spans 12 residues. Looked up from germline, CDR1 is LGHNA and CDR2 is YNFKEQ. Trimming at V came to 3 bases and at J to 8 bases, leaving 2 bases not matched to a gene. The CDR3 region has the DNA TGTGCCAGCAGCCAGACAGGGGACGGCTACACCTTC. Translation gives CASSQTGDGYTF.

The gene calls are TRBV5-5 and TRBJ2-7; 7 bases are a match to TRBD1. The CDR3 consists of 14 residues. Per germline, CDR1 SGHKS and CDR2 YYEKEE (reference sequence). J lost 5 bases, V lost 0 bases, and 5 bases had no gene match. The CDR3 loop reads CASSLGQGVDEQYF. The CDR3, as DNA: TGTGCCAGCAGCTTGGGACAGGGAGTCGACGAGCAGTACTTC. Full variable domain (remainder filled in from reference TRBV5-5 and TRBJ2-7): DAGVTQSPTHLIKTRGQQVTLRCSPISGHKSVSWYQQVLGQGPQFIFQYYEKEERGRGNFPDRFSARQFPNYSSELNVNALLLGDSALYLCASSLGQGVDEQYFGPGTRLTVT.

The chain joins TRBV5-1 to TRBJ2-6; the D gene is possibly TRBD2 (6 bases). The CDR3 spans 18 residues. Germline V CDR1 and CDR2: SGHRS, YFSETQ. V was shortened by 4 bases and J by 0 bases, with 17 bases between the two germline ends. In DNA, the CDR3 is TGCGCCAGCAGCGACCCCCGGGACGGGAGCTCTGGGGCCAACGTCCTGACTTTC. Translating gives CASSDPRDGSSGANVLTF.

The chain carries TRBV9 and TRBJ2-2, with TRBD2 matching over 11 bases. This CDR3 comprises 17 residues. Per the germline V gene, CDR1 is SGDLS and CDR2 is YYNGEE. With V trimmed by 5 bases and J by 7 bases, 13 bases remained unmatched. The CDR3 spells CASSWGPTSGTSGELFF. In nucleotides, the CDR3 is TGTGCCAGCAGTTGGGGCCCGACTAGCGGGACAAGCGGGGAGCTGTTTTTT.

By share of the sample, this clone is medium-sized (0.01 to 0.1%). This chain connects TRBV5-8 to TRBJ2-7, with no clear D. The CDR3 length is 13 residues. V was clipped by 7 bases and J by 0 bases, with 11 bases between them. Germline CDR1 is SGHTS and CDR2 is YDEGEE. Here the CDR3 reads CASRGEGSYEQYF. CDR3 nucleotide sequence: TGTGCCAGCCGCGGTGAAGGCTCCTACGAGCAGTACTTC.

This clone showed up just once. The chain employs TRBV24-1 and TRBJ2-2, with 9 bases matching TRBD2. This CDR3 is 15 amino acids long. Per the germline V gene, CDR1 is KGHDR and CDR2 is SFDVKD. The J segment lost 4 bases and the V segment lost 5 bases, leaving 4 bases of the junction unmatched. The CDR3 DNA reads as TGTGCCACCAGTGTCGGGACTAGCCTCACCGGGGAGCTGTTTTTT. It is translated as CATSVGTSLTGELFF.

V usage is TRBV6-5 and J usage is TRBJ2-5; 10 bases align to TRBD1. This CDR3 has 15 amino acids. Germline CDR1 MNHEY, CDR2 SVGAGI. V was pared by 7 bases and J by 2 bases, with 7 bases of the junction left unmatched. CDR3 loop: CASTMGQGLQETQYF. The CDR3 DNA follows: TGTGCCAGCACCATGGGACAGGGGCTACAAGAGACCCAGTACTTC.